This record covers a single TCR beta chain. This clone was picked up one time. Its specific antigen is unknown. The input lacks base qualities; no much larger clone sits a single base away. V is reduced by 7 bases and J by 1 base, leaving a spacing of 16 bases between them. The CDR3 starts with the cysteine, ends with the phenylalanine, and has 15 residues. Here the CDR3 DNA is all that survives: 45 bases in frame from base 1. CDR1 MNHEY and CDR2 SVGAGI were looked up in the germline V gene. The data were obtained in a study of PD-1 and CTLA-4 blockade in melanoma (dated by TCRdb to the early 2020s). Turning to the overall study: The study compared how PD-1 blockade and CTLA-4 blockade affected the melanoma-reactive CD8 T cell response in patients with melanoma.

Library preparation used the immunoSEQ multiplex PCR assay. Sourced from immuneACCESS, this table was stored by TCRdb with only in-frame sequences that have V and J called. A share of the clones is absent; for the studies checked, an unresolved V gene accounts for under half, and the remainder has no known explanation. The sample table lists about 11,000 clones, 80% to 90% of them with a count of one. The top ten hold roughly 30% of the sample. The sequence derives from a human donor with melanoma. The chain uses TRBV6-5 and TRBJ2-5; the D gene is perhaps TRBD2, on 5 matching bases. The sample here was CD8+ T cells from peripheral blood, taken from a patient given anti-PD-1 treatment. The DNA is TGTGCCAGCACCCCTCGCGGGTCGGGCCAAGAGACCCAGTACTTC. The encoded protein is CASTPRGSGQETQYF.